One and the same sample provided the 16 T cell receptor beta chains below, sequenced in a study of T cells expressing NK-cell markers. TCRdb re-called the 5' RACE reads and gives one entry per CDR3 protein, without DNA. The sample spans about 260,000 distinct CDR3 sequences; the ten largest clones claim approximately 0.39%. The specimen was blood T cells: a sorted CD56 or NKG2C T cell subset, CD4+ or CD8+ T cells, or bulk PBMC T cells (not recorded which). These receptors were obtained from a man between 18 and 29 years old in good health.

The chain recombines TRBV10-2 with TRBJ1-1. CDR3 size: 13 residues. The germline CDR1 and CDR2 sequences are WSHSY and SAAADI. CDR3 loop: CASSESSWTEAFF.

This chain links TRBV20-1 with TRBJ2-3; the TCRdb call, TRBD2, lacks DNA for checking. Germline values: CDR1 DFQATT, CDR2 SNEGSKA (reference sequence). This CDR3 contains 16 residues. The CDR3 sequence: CSASTGLAGGTDTQYF.

This chain uses TRBV5-1 with TRBJ1-2; TCRdb names TRBD1, which stays unverified in the absence of DNA. CDR3 length equals 16 residues. The germline V gene encodes CDR1 SGHRS and CDR2 YFSETQ. The CDR3 sequence is CASGPGQAGLNYGYTF.

This chain uses TRBV7-2 with TRBJ1-6. The CDR3 runs 17 residues. Germline loops: CDR1 SGHTA, CDR2 FQGNSA. CDR3 protein: CASSTAASGLKNSPLHF.

The chain couples TRBV7-2 to TRBJ2-1; lacking DNA, the TRBD1 call made by TCRdb goes unchecked. CDR1 and CDR2 (germline): SGHTA, FQGNSA. There are 15 residues in the CDR3. The CDR3 is CASSRSGQGAREQFF.

The genes are TRBV9 and TRBJ2-7; the TCRdb D gene call, TRBD2, has no DNA to confirm it. This CDR3 is 13 amino acids long. Germline lookup yields CDR1 SGDLS and CDR2 YYNGEE. CDR3 protein: CAGERGSRYEQYF. Drawing the rest from reference TRBV9 and TRBJ2-7, the complete variable domain is DSGVTQTPKHLITATGQRVTLRCSPRSGDLSVYWYQQSLDQGLQFLIQYYNGEERAKGNILERFSAQQFPDLHSELNLSSLELGDSALYFCAGERGSRYEQYFGPGTRLTVT.

J is TRBJ1-6 and V is TRBV10-3. CDR1 and CDR2 from the germline V gene are ENHRY and SYGVKD. CDR3 length: 16 amino acids. The CDR3 is CAISYRSLRDNSPLHF.

The chain combines TRBV7-6 with TRBJ2-1; with no DNA, the TCRdb D assignment of TRBD2 cannot be verified. From germline, CDR1 is SGHVS and CDR2 FNYEAQ. The CDR3 loop spans 17 amino acids. CDR3 region: CASSLGVAESSYNEQFF.

The chain recombines TRBV29-1 with TRBJ2-3. This CDR3 has 12 residues. Looked up from germline, CDR1 is SQVTM and CDR2 is ANQGSEA. The CDR3 region is CSVESNTDTQYF.

The CDR3 loop reads CASSPTGRAYEQYF. The rearrangement joins TRBV7-2 to TRBJ2-7; TCRdb reports TRBD2, a call that lacks DNA to check it against. From germline, CDR1 is SGHTA and CDR2 FQGNSA. This CDR3 contains 14 residues.

V usage is TRBV5-4 and J usage is TRBJ1-1; TCRdb's D call, TRBD1, is unchecked because there is no DNA. The CDR3 runs to 14 residues. The germline V gene encodes CDR1 SGHNT and CDR2 YYREEE (reference sequence). Here the CDR3 reads CASRSDRRSTEAFF. Looking up the rest from reference TRBV5-4 and TRBJ1-1 gives the full variable domain: ETGVTQSPTHLIKTRGQQVTLRCSSQSGHNTVSWYQQALGQGPQFIFQYYREEENGRGNFPPRFSGLQFPNYSSELNVNALELDDSALYLCASRSDRRSTEAFFGQGTRLTVV.

The chain couples TRBV20-1 to TRBJ2-7; TCRdb outputs TRBD2, but without DNA this stays unchecked. Germline V gene data show CDR1 as DFQATT and CDR2 as SNEGSKA (reference sequence). CDR3 length: 16 residues. The CDR3 here is CSAGDYWDQGVGEQYF.

The V call is TRBV18, the J call TRBJ2-1; the TCRdb D gene call, TRBD1, has no DNA to confirm it. Germline lookup yields CDR1 KGHSH and CDR2 LQKENI. The length of the CDR3 is 12 residues. CDR3 region: CASSPGPGEQFF.

The chain combines TRBV6-1 with TRBJ2-3; TCRdb's D call of TRBD1 is untestable without DNA. This CDR3 comprises 12 residues. Germline V gene lookup returns CDR1 MNHNS and CDR2 SASEGT. CDR3 in amino acids: CASRRPGATQYF.

The genes are TRBV6-6 and TRBJ2-1; TCRdb picks TRBD1, but there is no DNA to check that call. The CDR3 length is 13 residues. CDR1 MNHNY and CDR2 SVGAGI come from the germline V gene (reference sequence). CDR3 residues: CASSYAGHREQFF.

The chain employs TRBV12-3 or TRBV12-4 and TRBJ2-3; absent DNA, TCRdb's TRBD2 call cannot be checked. The CDR3 contains 16 residues. The CDR3 here is CASSFGLAGGADTQYF.